This record looks at one TCR beta chain sequence and its context. This sample is part of a study of blood T cells in healthy people across ages. Sample-barcoded 5' priming and a J-beta primer mix drove a second PCR of roughly 7 to 11 cycles. In TCRdb, the 5' RACE reads were re-called with MiXCR into one record per CDR3 protein. The data hold about 2 million distinct CDR3 sequences, with approximately 50% observed a single time. The receptor's source is a woman in her thirties or forties in good health. The sample consisted of blood.

This CDR3 reads CASSLPAGLAVTDTQYF. CDR3 bases: TGTGCCAGCAGCTTACCCGCGGGACTAGCTGTGACAGATACGCAGTATTTT. The chain uses TRBV7-2 and TRBJ2-3; 9 bases fit TRBD2. Trimming removed 2 bases from V and 3 bases from J; junction bases left unmatched: 9. The CDR3 has 17 residues. Germline-derived CDR1 and CDR2 are SGHTA and FQGNSA.